The 6 T cell receptor beta chains listed next were all sequenced from one sample in a study of technical replicates of blood from several donors. Generated by immunoSEQ multiplex PCR, the TCRdb table keeps only in-frame clones and is missing some. This table has some 76,000 clones, 94% appearing once. Sequences were obtained from T cells isolated from PBMCs. The receptors were sampled from a human donor in good health.

The rearrangement joins TRBV7-9 to TRBJ2-3; maybe TRBD1 (5 bases). The V gene's germline CDR1 is SEHNR and CDR2 FQNEAQ (reference sequence). Trimming stripped 4 bases from V and 1 base from J, with 12 bases between. This CDR3 has 15 residues. The CDR3 loop reads CASSSMGPGTDTQYF. The CDR3 DNA reads as TGTGCCAGCAGCTCGATGGGGCCTGGCACAGATACGCAGTATTTT.

The rearrangement joins TRBV27 to TRBJ2-5; no definite D call. Per germline, CDR1 MNHEY and CDR2 SMNVEV (reference sequence). The CDR3 has 16 residues. Trimming removed 4 bases at V and 7 bases at J, with 22 bases between. CDR3 residues: CASSSPLGDPKGTQYF. The CDR3 DNA follows: TGTGCCAGCAGTTCCCCTTTAGGAGATCCGAAAGGGACCCAGTACTTC.

The CDR3: CSVDGSADTEAFF. For the CDR3, the DNA is TGCAGCGTGGATGGAAGTGCGGACACTGAAGCTTTCTTT. V and J are TRBV29-1 and TRBJ1-1; D remains unclear. The germline V and J ends were trimmed by 6 bases and 3 bases, with 14 bases remaining between them. The CDR3 has 13 residues. Germline V CDR1 and CDR2: SQVTM, ANQGSEA.

This clone showed up just once. V gene TRBV28 combines with J gene TRBJ2-1, with D possibly TRBD2 on 5 matching bases. The germline V gene has CDR1 MDHEN and CDR2 SYDVKM. Trimming cost V 8 bases and J 5 bases, with 19 bases left between them. The CDR3 covers 15 residues. CDR3 DNA sequence: TGTGCCAGCGGGTCGGGGAGCGCCGGGAACAATGAGCAGTTCTTC. Amino acids: CASGSGSAGNNEQFF.

This rearrangement joins TRBV4-2 to TRBJ2-3; D is undetermined. The CDR3 has 14 residues. Trimming pared 0 bases from V and 5 bases from J, leaving 9 bases between. Germline V gene data show CDR1 as LGHNA and CDR2 as YNFKEQ. This chain's CDR3 is CASSQENELDTQYF. The CDR3 region has the DNA TGTGCCAGCAGCCAAGAGAATGAGTTAGATACGCAGTATTTT.

The rearrangement links TRBV6-6 to TRBJ2-7; no definite D call. The CDR3 runs 14 residues. V dropped 6 bases and J dropped 6 bases, with 18 bases sitting between them. Germline V gene sequence: CDR1 MNHNY, CDR2 SVGAGI (reference sequence). The CDR3 DNA reads as TGTGCCAGCAGAACGGGTGGCTCCCAACGCGAGCAGTACTTC. Protein sequence: CASRTGGSQREQYF.